Shown below are 5 T cell receptor beta chains from a single sample sequenced in a study of beta chain features in type 1 diabetes. Expressed TCRB transcripts were sequenced, since all the RNA that had been isolated was reverse transcribed. Clones were sequenced by immunoSEQ multiplex PCR, and TCRdb holds only the in-frame ones, with some missing. The sample carries about half a million clones, approximately 31% recorded once. Sequencing input: naive CD4+ T cells from blood. The receptor source for this set is a man aged 18 to 30 in good health.

The chain combines TRBV7-2 with TRBJ2-5; D is possibly TRBD2 (6 bases). The V gene's germline CDR1 is SGHTA and CDR2 FQGNSA. This CDR3 spans 15 amino acids. Trimming took 2 bases from V and 5 from J, leaving 15 bases between them. The CDR3 loop is CASSLMRAEGETQYF. The CDR3 nucleotides are TGTGCCAGCAGCTTAATGCGCGCGGAGGGGGAGACCCAGTACTTC.

V usage is TRBV30 and J usage is TRBJ2-1; D is possibly TRBD2 (5 bases). CDR3 length: 13 amino acids. Germline lookup yields CDR1 GTSNPN and CDR2 SVGIG (reference sequence). V gave up 0 bases and J gave up 4 bases, with 7 bases separating them. The CDR3 here is CAWSVLEYNEQFF. CDR3 nucleotide sequence: TGTGCCTGGAGTGTACTAGAGTACAATGAGCAGTTCTTC.

This clone showed up just a few times. This chain connects TRBV7-2 to TRBJ2-7; the D is unclear. Germline V CDR1 and CDR2: SGHTA, FQGNSA. V was pared by 2 bases and J by 0 bases, with 8 bases between. The CDR3 totals 14 residues. CDR3 residues: CASSLRAVSYEQYF. In DNA, the CDR3 is TGTGCCAGCAGCTTAAGGGCGGTCTCCTACGAGCAGTACTTC.

This chain uses TRBV4-1 with TRBJ1-2; possibly TRBD1 for D (5 bases). Trimming cost V 3 bases and J 4 bases, with 15 bases left between them. Germline CDR1 reads MGHRA; CDR2 reads YSYEKL. This CDR3 comprises 15 residues. As DNA, the CDR3 is TGCGCCAGCAGCCACCCCCCTGGGGGGATCTATGGCTACACCTTC. Protein: CASSHPPGGIYGYTF.

The rearrangement joins TRBV29-1 to TRBJ2-2, with unresolved D. V was shortened by 5 bases and J by 0 bases, with 10 bases between the two germline ends. The germline V gene encodes CDR1 SQVTM and CDR2 ANQGSEA. CDR3 length: 14 residues. This CDR3 reads CSVRGIPNTGELFF. The CDR3 DNA follows: TGCAGCGTTCGCGGAATCCCGAACACCGGGGAGCTGTTTTTT.